This passage covers 3 T cell receptor beta chains from one sample sequenced in a study of identical twins. Using its own MiXCR run on the 5' RACE reads, TCRdb lists one record per CDR3 protein. The data show approximately 700,000 distinct CDR3 sequences, 18% seen once. This sample was also put to use in a study of T cells expressing NK-cell markers.

Material: PBMCs. The receptors were sampled from a woman aged 18-29 years in good health.

CDR3 loop: CSASSAGRDTGELFF. The CDR3 bases are TGCAGTGCTAGTTCGGCGGGGAGAGACACCGGGGAGCTGTTTTTT. The V gene is TRBV20-1, the J gene TRBJ2-2, with D possibly matching TRBD2 (6 bases). The ends were cut back, 3 bases at V and 3 bases at J, with 14 bases in the middle. CDR1 is DFQATT, CDR2 SNEGSKA, per germline (reference sequence). The CDR3 length is 15 residues.

This clonotype appeared a few times. This rearrangement joins TRBV7-2 to TRBJ1-5; 8 nucleotides match TRBD1. CDR1 is SGHTA, CDR2 FQGNSA, per germline. J lost 0 bases, V lost 5 bases, and 3 bases had no gene match. The CDR3 runs to 15 residues. CDR3 in amino acids: CASSRGQASNQPQHF. The CDR3 DNA reads as TGTGCCAGCAGCCGGGGACAGGCTAGCAATCAGCCCCAGCATTTT.

This clonotype was observed a handful of times. V usage is TRBV3-1 and J usage is TRBJ2-1; D tentatively reads TRBD1 or TRBD2 (9 bases each). CDR1 is LGHDT and CDR2 is YNNKEL in the germline V gene (reference sequence). The length of the CDR3 is 15 residues. V dropped 3 bases and J dropped 6 bases, with 15 bases sitting between them. CDR3 DNA: TGTGCCAGCAGCCACCTAGCGGGACAGGGCAATGAGCAGTTCTTC. Amino acid sequence: CASSHLAGQGNEQFF.